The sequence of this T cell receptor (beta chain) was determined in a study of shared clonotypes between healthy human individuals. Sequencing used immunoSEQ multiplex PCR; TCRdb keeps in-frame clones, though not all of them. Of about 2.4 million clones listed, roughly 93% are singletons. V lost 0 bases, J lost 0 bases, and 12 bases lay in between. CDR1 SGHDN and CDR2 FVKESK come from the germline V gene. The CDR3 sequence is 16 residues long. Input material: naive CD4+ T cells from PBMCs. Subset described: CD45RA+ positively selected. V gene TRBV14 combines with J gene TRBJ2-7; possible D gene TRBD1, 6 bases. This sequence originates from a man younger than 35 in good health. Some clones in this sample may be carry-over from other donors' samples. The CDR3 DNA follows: TGTGCCAGCAGCCAAGAACTGGGGGCCCTCTCCTACGAGCAGTACTTC. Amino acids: CASSQELGALSYEQYF.